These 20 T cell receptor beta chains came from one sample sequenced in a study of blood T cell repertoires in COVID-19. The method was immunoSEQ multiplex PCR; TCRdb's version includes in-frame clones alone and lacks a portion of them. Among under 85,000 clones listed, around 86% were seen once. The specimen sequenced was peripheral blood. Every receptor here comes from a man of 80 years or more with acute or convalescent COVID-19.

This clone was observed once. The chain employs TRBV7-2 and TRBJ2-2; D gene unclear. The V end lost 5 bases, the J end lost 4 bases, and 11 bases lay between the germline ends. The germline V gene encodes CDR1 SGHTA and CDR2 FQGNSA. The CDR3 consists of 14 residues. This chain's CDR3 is CASSLLPFTGELFF. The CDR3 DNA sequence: TGTGCCAGCAGCCTCCTACCTTTCACCGGGGAGCTGTTTTTT.

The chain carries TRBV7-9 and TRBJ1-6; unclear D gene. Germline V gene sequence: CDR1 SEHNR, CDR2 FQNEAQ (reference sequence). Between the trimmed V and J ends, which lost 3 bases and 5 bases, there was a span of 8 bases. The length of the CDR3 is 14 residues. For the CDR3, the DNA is TGTGCCAGCAGCTTTGACACAGATAATTCACCCCTCCACTTT. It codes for CASSFDTDNSPLHF.

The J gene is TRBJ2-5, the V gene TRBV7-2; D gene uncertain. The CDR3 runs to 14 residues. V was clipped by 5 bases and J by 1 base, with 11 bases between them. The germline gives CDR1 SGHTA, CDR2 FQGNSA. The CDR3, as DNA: TGTGCCAGCAGCCCCCAGGTCACCCAAGAGACCCAGTACTTC. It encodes CASSPQVTQETQYF.

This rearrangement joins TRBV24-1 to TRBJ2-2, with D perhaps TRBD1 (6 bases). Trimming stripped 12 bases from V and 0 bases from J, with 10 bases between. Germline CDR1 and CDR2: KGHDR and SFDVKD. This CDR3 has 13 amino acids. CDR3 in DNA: TGTGCCTCGGGACAATCGAACACCGGGGAGCTGTTTTTT. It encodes CASGQSNTGELFF.

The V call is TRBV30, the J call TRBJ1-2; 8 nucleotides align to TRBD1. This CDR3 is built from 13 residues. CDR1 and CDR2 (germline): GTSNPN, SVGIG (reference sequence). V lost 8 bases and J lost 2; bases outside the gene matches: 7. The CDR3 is CAGDRGINYGYTF. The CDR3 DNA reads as TGTGCCGGCGACAGGGGCATAAACTATGGCTACACCTTC.

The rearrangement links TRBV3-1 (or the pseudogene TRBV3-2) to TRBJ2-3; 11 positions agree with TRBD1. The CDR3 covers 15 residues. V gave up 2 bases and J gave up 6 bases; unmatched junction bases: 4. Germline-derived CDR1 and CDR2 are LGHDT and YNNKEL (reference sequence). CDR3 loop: CASSQWTGGRDTQYF. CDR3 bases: TGTGCCAGCAGCCAATGGACAGGGGGCAGGGATACGCAGTATTTT.

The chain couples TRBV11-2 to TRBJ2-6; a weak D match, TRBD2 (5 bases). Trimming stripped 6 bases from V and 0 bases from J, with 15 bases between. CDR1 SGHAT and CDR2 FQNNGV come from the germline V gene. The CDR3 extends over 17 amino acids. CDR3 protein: CASRYAGGLSGANVLTF. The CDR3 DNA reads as TGTGCCAGCAGATATGCAGGAGGACTCTCTGGGGCCAACGTCCTGACTTTC.

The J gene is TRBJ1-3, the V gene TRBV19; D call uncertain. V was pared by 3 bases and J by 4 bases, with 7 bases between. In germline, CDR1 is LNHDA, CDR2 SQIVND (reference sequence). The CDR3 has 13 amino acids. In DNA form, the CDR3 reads TGTGCCAGTAGTATCGGGGTCGGAAACACCATATATTTT. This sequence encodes CASSIGVGNTIYF.

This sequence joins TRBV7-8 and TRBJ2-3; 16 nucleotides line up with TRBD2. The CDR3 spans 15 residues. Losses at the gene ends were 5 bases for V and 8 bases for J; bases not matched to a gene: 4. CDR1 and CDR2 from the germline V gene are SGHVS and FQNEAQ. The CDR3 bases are TGTGCCAGCAGCGCCGGGACTAGCGGGAGGGGTACGCAGTATTTT. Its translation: CASSAGTSGRGTQYF.

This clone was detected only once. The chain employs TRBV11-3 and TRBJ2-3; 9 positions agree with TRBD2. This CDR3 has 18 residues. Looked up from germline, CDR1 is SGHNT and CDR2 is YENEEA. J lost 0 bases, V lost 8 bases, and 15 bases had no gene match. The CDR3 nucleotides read TGTGCCAGCGAAGGCGGGAGGGGATGGGGGGCCAGCACAGATACGCAGTATTTT. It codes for CASEGGRGWGASTDTQYF.

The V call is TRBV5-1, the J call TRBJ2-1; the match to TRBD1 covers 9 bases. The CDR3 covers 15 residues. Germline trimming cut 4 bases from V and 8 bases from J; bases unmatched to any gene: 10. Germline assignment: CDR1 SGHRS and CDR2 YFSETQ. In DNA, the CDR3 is TGCGCCAGCAGCCCGGGGACAGGGCTTGGCGATGAGCAGTTCTTC. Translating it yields CASSPGTGLGDEQFF.

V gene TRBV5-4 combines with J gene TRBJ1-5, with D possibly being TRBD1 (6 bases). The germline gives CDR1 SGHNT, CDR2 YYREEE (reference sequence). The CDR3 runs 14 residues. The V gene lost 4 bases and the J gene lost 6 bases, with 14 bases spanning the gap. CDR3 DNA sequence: TGTGCCAGCAGCGAAAACAGGGACGGTCAGCCCCAGCATTTT. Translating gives CASSENRDGQPQHF.

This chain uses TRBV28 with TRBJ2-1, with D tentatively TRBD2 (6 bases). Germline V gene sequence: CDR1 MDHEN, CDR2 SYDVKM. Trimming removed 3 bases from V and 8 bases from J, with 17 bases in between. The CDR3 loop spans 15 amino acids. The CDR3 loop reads CASSFSASVLYEQFF. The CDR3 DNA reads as TGTGCCAGCAGTTTTTCGGCTAGCGTCTTATATGAGCAGTTCTTC.

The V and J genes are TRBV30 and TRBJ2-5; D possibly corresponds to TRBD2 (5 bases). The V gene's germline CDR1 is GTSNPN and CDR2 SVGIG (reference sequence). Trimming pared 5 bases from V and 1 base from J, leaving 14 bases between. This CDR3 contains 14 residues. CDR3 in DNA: TGTGCCTGGTCTTTCCTTGCGGGCCAAGAGACCCAGTACTTC. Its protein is CAWSFLAGQETQYF.

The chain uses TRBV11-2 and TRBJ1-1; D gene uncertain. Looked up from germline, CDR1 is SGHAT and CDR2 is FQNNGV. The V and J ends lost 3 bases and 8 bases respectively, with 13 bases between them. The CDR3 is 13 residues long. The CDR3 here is CASSLPGGKEAFF. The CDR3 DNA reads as TGTGCCAGCAGCTTGCCCGGCGGGAAGGAAGCTTTCTTT.

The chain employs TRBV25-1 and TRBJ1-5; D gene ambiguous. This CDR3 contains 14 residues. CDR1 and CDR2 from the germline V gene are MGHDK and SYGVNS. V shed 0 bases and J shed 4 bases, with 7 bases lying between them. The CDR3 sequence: CASSEYRVNQPQHF. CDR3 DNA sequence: TGTGCCAGCAGTGAATATCGGGTAAATCAGCCCCAGCATTTT.

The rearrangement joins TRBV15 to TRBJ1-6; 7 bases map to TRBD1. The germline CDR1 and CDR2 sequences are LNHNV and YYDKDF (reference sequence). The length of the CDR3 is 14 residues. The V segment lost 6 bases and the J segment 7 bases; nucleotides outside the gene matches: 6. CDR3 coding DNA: TGTGCCACCAGAAATGACAGGGTCAATTCACCCCTCCACTTT. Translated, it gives CATRNDRVNSPLHF.

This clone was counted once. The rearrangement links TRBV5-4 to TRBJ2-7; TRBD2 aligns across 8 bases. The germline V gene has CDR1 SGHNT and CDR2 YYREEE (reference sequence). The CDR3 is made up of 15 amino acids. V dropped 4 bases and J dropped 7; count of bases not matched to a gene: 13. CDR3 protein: CASSAGGREANEQYF. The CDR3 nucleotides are TGTGCCAGCAGCGCTGGGGGGCGGGAGGCAAATGAGCAGTACTTC.

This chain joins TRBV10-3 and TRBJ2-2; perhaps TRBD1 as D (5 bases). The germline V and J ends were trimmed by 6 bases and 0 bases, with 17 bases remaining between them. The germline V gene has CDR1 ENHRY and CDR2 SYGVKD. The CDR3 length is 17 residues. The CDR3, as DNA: TGTGCCATCAGATCTCTCCCTGGACATGCGAACACCGGGGAGCTGTTTTTT. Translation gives CAIRSLPGHANTGELFF.

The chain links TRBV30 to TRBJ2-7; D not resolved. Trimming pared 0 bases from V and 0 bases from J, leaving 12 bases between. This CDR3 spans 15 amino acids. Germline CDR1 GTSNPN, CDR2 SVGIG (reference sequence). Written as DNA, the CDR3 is TGTGCCTGGAGTGTACCCGGGTCTAGCTCCTACGAGCAGTACTTC. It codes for CAWSVPGSSSYEQYF.